The 21 T cell receptor beta chains below all came from one sample that was sequenced in a study of cytomegalovirus exposure and HLA in healthy donors. The PCR was carried out with 60 Vbeta primers and 13 Jbeta primers. Profiling relied on immunoSEQ multiplex PCR, and the TCRdb table lists in-frame clones only, not all of them. The table lists approximately 140,000 clones. The sample consisted of PBMCs. The receptors stem from a woman aged 45-65 years in good health and CMV-seronegative.

The CDR3: CASSPGPNTIYF. CDR3 DNA sequence: TGTGCCAGCTCACCGGGCCCCAACACCATATATTTT. The V gene is TRBV18, the J gene TRBJ1-3; D unresolved. Trimming shortened V by 3 bases and J by 7 bases, and 7 bases separated the two germline ends. Germline V CDR1 and CDR2: KGHSH, LQKENI. The CDR3 extends over 12 amino acids.

This chain joins TRBV29-1 and TRBJ1-5, with 7 positions matching TRBD1. J gave up 3 bases and V 7 bases, and 6 bases lay outside the gene matches. The CDR3 has 13 amino acids. Germline CDR1 SQVTM, CDR2 ANQGSEA. The CDR3 DNA sequence: TGCAGCGCCGTAGGGGGCTACAATCAGCCCCAGCATTTT. Its translation is CSAVGGYNQPQHF.

This chain joins TRBV5-1 and TRBJ1-2; no clear D. Per the germline V gene, CDR1 is SGHRS and CDR2 is YFSETQ. This CDR3 has 12 amino acids. The germline V and J ends were trimmed by 4 bases and 7 bases, with 11 bases remaining between them. The CDR3: CASSPIEGGYTF. CDR3 DNA sequence: TGCGCCAGCAGCCCCATTGAGGGTGGCTACACCTTC. The entire variable domain, with the rest obtained from reference TRBV5-1 and TRBJ1-2, is as follows: KAGVTQTPRYLIKTRGQQVTLSCSPISGHRSVSWYQQTPGQGLQFLFEYFSETQRNKGNFPGRFSGRQFSNSRSEMNVSTLELGDSALYLCASSPIEGGYTFGSGTRLTVV.

The chain joins TRBV4-1 to TRBJ2-1; possibly TRBD1 for D (5 bases). Germline V gene sequence: CDR1 MGHRA, CDR2 YSYEKL. V gave up 0 bases and J gave up 14 bases, with 14 bases separating them. This CDR3 contains 13 residues. DNA of the CDR3: TGCGCCAGCAGCCAAGATAGGGCAGGGTCGGAGTTCTTC. Its protein product is CASSQDRAGSEFF.

The chain joins TRBV5-1 to TRBJ2-5; possibly TRBD1 for D (6 bases). Trimming took 2 bases from V and 5 from J, leaving 16 bases between them. Germline CDR1 reads SGHRS; CDR2 reads YFSETQ. The CDR3 length is 15 residues. The CDR3 DNA sequence: TGCGCCAGCAGCTTCCCGGGACAACAAGGGGAGACCCAGTACTTC. Its protein product is CASSFPGQQGETQYF.

As regards this clone: Additional DNA sequences in this sample encode the identical CDR3. This chain joins TRBV6-5 and TRBJ1-5, with D unclear. The V and J ends lost 0 bases and 0 bases respectively, with 6 bases between them. Per germline, CDR1 MNHEY and CDR2 SVGAGI. The CDR3 extends over 15 amino acids. CDR3 DNA: TGTGCCAGCAGTTACTCGTCTAATAGCAATCAGCCCCAGCATTTT. Encoded protein: CASSYSSNSNQPQHF.

Note on this clone: This sample includes further DNA sequences coding for the same CDR3. The J gene is TRBJ2-7, the V gene TRBV28, with 10 bases that match TRBD2. This CDR3 comprises 14 residues. The V gene's germline CDR1 is MDHEN and CDR2 SYDVKM. The ends lost 5 bases at V and 2 bases at J; junction bases unmatched: 3. CDR3 bases: TGTGCCAGCAGTCGAGCGGGAGGGCCCTACGAGCAGTACTTC. It yields the protein CASSRAGGPYEQYF.

The genes are TRBV23-1 and TRBJ1-6; 7 bases map to TRBD1. TRBV23-1 is noted as an ORF with a role that remains uncertain. The J segment lost 10 bases and the V segment lost 6 bases, leaving 9 bases of the junction unmatched. The CDR3 spans 14 residues. CDR3 DNA: TGCGCCAGCAGCCGCGACAGGGTTGAATCACCCCTCCACTTT. This encodes CASSRDRVESPLHF.

The J gene is TRBJ1-2, the V gene TRBV30; no firm D call. V was trimmed by 2 bases and J by 0 bases, leaving 16 bases between them. The V gene's germline CDR1 is GTSNPN and CDR2 SVGIG (reference sequence). The CDR3 consists of 16 residues. CDR3 in DNA: TGTGCCTGGAGTTTCACCCGGACTAGTTCTAACTATGGCTACACCTTC. This encodes CAWSFTRTSSNYGYTF.

The DNA of the CDR3 is TGCGCCAGCAGCCAAGGACTAGCGGGAGTCGGCGGAAACATTCAGTACTTC. This encodes CASSQGLAGVGGNIQYF. The J gene is TRBJ2-4, the V gene TRBV4-1; 12 bases map to TRBD2. Unmatched junction bases numbered 7, after V lost 1 base and J lost 6 bases. CDR3 length: 17 amino acids. Looked up from germline, CDR1 is MGHRA and CDR2 is YSYEKL.

The rearrangement joins TRBV6-5 to TRBJ2-5, with 9 bases matching TRBD1. Germline CDR1 and CDR2: MNHEY and SVGAGI. V trimming: 4 bases; J trimming: 5 bases; junction bases outside the gene matches: 5. The length of the CDR3 is 14 residues. CDR3: CASSSQGAGETQYF. The DNA of the CDR3 is TGTGCCAGCAGTTCACAGGGGGCGGGGGAGACCCAGTACTTC.

This chain connects TRBV2 to TRBJ1-5; D is perhaps TRBD1 (5 bases). Trimming removed 8 bases at V and 5 bases at J, with 22 bases between. This CDR3 has 16 amino acids. Germline CDR1 SNHLY, CDR2 FYNNEI. The CDR3, as DNA: TGTGCCAGCGGGGGGGTAGGAGGCAGCGGAGATCAGCCCCAGCATTTT. It codes for CASGGVGGSGDQPQHF.

The chain couples TRBV2 to TRBJ2-3; TRBD2 matches at 8 bases. V lost 11 bases, J lost 1 base, and 8 bases stayed unmatched. The CDR3 is made up of 14 amino acids. Germline V gene data show CDR1 as SNHLY and CDR2 as FYNNEI. CDR3 nucleotides: TGTGCCTCAAGAGCGACTAGCGGCACAGATACGCAGTATTTT. As protein: CASRATSGTDTQYF.

V gene TRBV18 combines with J gene TRBJ1-2; D call uncertain. CDR1 is KGHSH, CDR2 LQKENI, per germline. V dropped 4 bases and J dropped 7 bases, with 16 bases sitting between them. The CDR3 contains 14 residues. The CDR3 sequence is CASSRADHSFGYTF. DNA of the CDR3: TGTGCCAGCTCACGGGCAGACCATAGTTTTGGCTACACCTTC.

This rearrangement joins TRBV27 to TRBJ1-2; D call uncertain. The CDR3 runs 14 residues. Germline values: CDR1 MNHEY, CDR2 SMNVEV (reference sequence). V shed 5 bases and J shed 3 bases, with 13 bases lying between them. The CDR3 is CASSPSGSYYGYTF. CDR3 DNA sequence: TGTGCCAGCAGTCCCAGCGGTTCCTACTATGGCTACACCTTC.

This chain connects TRBV9 to TRBJ2-7; 7 nucleotides line up with TRBD2. Germline V lookup: CDR1 SGDLS, CDR2 YYNGEE. With 3 bases clipped from V and 3 bases from J, the junction kept 9 bases outside the gene matches. The CDR3 contains 15 residues. The CDR3 sequence: CASSAHTTGGYEQYF. CDR3 nucleotides: TGTGCCAGCAGCGCCCACACTACGGGAGGCTACGAGCAGTACTTC.

This sequence joins TRBV23-1 and TRBJ1-5; weak D call: TRBD1 (6 bases). TRBV23-1 is an ORF; its function is uncertain. CDR3 length: 16 amino acids. V gave up 1 base and J gave up 2 bases, with 12 bases separating them. As DNA, the CDR3 is TGCGCCAGCAGTCAATTAAACAGGGTGGGCAATCAGCCCCAGCATTTT. Its protein product is CASSQLNRVGNQPQHF.

This chain links TRBV6-5 with TRBJ2-7; 10 nucleotides align to TRBD2. The CDR3 has 14 residues. Unmatched junction bases numbered 5, after V lost 6 bases and J lost 3 bases. The germline V gene has CDR1 MNHEY and CDR2 SVGAGI. In DNA, the CDR3 is TGTGCCAGCAGCTCCTTAGCGGGGGGCTACGAGCAGTACTTC. Translated, it gives CASSSLAGGYEQYF.

This chain connects TRBV4-3 to TRBJ2-6; D may be TRBD1 (6 bases). The germline V gene has CDR1 LGHNA and CDR2 YSLEER. The CDR3 runs to 19 residues. The V and J ends lost 4 bases and 1 base respectively, with 20 bases between them. The CDR3 nucleotides read TGCGCCAGCAGCCTCCTACTACAGACAGGTGGGTCTGGGGCCAACGTCCTGACTTTC. This encodes CASSLLLQTGGSGANVLTF.

This sequence joins TRBV20-1 and TRBJ2-7; maybe TRBD2 (6 bases). The V end was cut by 6 bases, the J end by 3 bases, with 9 bases between. This CDR3 has 11 amino acids. Germline V lookup: CDR1 DFQATT, CDR2 SNEGSKA (reference sequence). The CDR3 protein is CSATTSYEQYF. In nucleotides, the CDR3 is TGCAGTGCGACGACTAGCTACGAGCAGTACTTC.

The chain has TRBV7-3 and TRBJ2-7; 9 nucleotides align to TRBD1. The V gene's germline CDR1 is SGHTA and CDR2 FQGTGA. The CDR3 length is 14 residues. Trimming at V came to 11 bases and at J to 4 bases, leaving 12 bases not matched to a gene. The CDR3 region is CAGEPGQGSYEQYF. The CDR3 region has the DNA TGTGCCGGTGAACCGGGACAGGGCTCGTACGAGCAGTACTTC.